A selection of T cell receptor beta chains follows, all from one sample in a study of human T cells and chemical hapten exposure. TCRdb called the RACE reads again in MiXCR, with one record for every CDR3 protein. The table lists more than 85,000 distinct CDR3 sequences, roughly 11% of them singletons. Sample: whole blood, taken in connection with sensitization to the hapten diphenylcyclopropenone (DPC). The source of these receptors is a middle-aged man with alopecia areata. Some clones in this sample may be carry-over from other donors' samples. Both conserved end residues are part of each CDR3. A D gene is named only where the DNA matches it firmly. Size tells how often a clone was seen (once, few, many) or the class of an expanded clone, and some rows leave it out.

d_call clone_size j_call v_call cdr3_aa cdr3_nt
- few TRBJ2-1 TRBV28 CASSYPSTGRTYNEQFF TGTGCCAGCAGTTACCCCTCAACCGGGAGAACTTACAATGAGCAGTTCTTC
- many TRBJ1-2 TRBV7-3 CASSLQPEYGYTF TGTGCCAGCAGCTTACAGCCTGAGTATGGCTACACCTTC
- - TRBJ1-5 TRBV7-8 CASSLAALGVRDQPQHF TGTGCCAGCAGCTTAGCAGCTCTGGGCGTCAGGGATCAGCCCCAGCATTTT
TRBD2 - TRBJ2-5 TRBV4-2 CASSQGEGETQYF TGTGCCAGCAGCCAAGGGGAGGGGGAGACCCAGTACTTC
- many TRBJ2-3 TRBV12-3/TRBV12-4 CASSLQSTQYF TGTGCCAGCAGTCTACAATCCACGCAGTATTTT
- - TRBJ1-5 TRBV10-3 CAISESPPQPQHF TGTGCCATCAGTGAGTCGCCTCCTCAGCCCCAGCATTTT
- few TRBJ1-6 TRBV9 CASSVAPENSPLHF TGTGCCAGCAGCGTAGCCCCAGAGAATTCACCCCTCCACTTT
- few TRBJ2-3 TRBV20-1 CSARQPDTQYF TGCAGTGCTCGACAGCCAGATACGCAGTATTTT
- - TRBJ2-1 TRBV20-1 CSAREGPRGEQFF TGCAGTGCTAGGGAGGGTCCTAGAGGTGAGCAGTTCTTC
TRBD2 - TRBJ2-7 TRBV6-5 CASVGLAGGEQYF TGTGCCAGCGTGGGACTAGCGGGGGGCGAGCAGTACTTC
TRBD2 - TRBJ2-1 TRBV7-2 CASSPPGTSGVYNEQFF TGTGCCAGCAGCCCCCCCGGGACTAGCGGGGTCTACAATGAGCAGTTCTTC
- few TRBJ2-1 TRBV29-1 CSVPDAAAYNEQFF TGCAGCGTTCCCGACGCGGCAGCATACAATGAGCAGTTCTTC
TRBD2 - TRBJ2-3 TRBV6-5 CASSFEGASGPTDTQYF TGTGCCAGCAGTTTTGAGGGAGCTAGCGGACCCACAGATACGCAGTATTTT
- - TRBJ2-5 TRBV27 CASSSRLGNQETQYF TGTGCCAGCAGTTCCAGACTAGGAAACCAAGAGACCCAGTACTTC
- few TRBJ1-5 TRBV5-3 CARSLARPTDQPQHF TGTGCCAGAAGCTTGGCCAGGCCGACCGATCAGCCCCAGCATTTT
TRBD2 - TRBJ2-1 TRBV7-3 CASSSGTSGVYNEQFF TGTGCCAGCAGCAGTGGGACTAGCGGGGTTTACAATGAGCAGTTCTTC
TRBD1 - TRBJ1-2 TRBV7-2 CASSLAGTGGYGYTF TGTGCCAGCAGCTTAGCCGGGACAGGGGGCTATGGCTACACCTTC
- many TRBJ2-5 TRBV19 CASSMRAVQETQYF TGTGCCAGTAGTATGCGGGCGGTCCAAGAGACCCAGTACTTC
TRBD2 - TRBJ2-7 TRBV6-5 CASSITGTRGYEQYF TGTGCCAGCAGTATCACCGGGACTAGAGGGTACGAGCAGTACTTC
- few TRBJ2-1 TRBV7-2 CASSLGAGFHEQFF TGTGCCAGCAGCTTAGGGGCAGGGTTCCATGAGCAGTTCTTC
- few TRBJ1-2 TRBV6-5 CASSPQQRGVYGYTF TGTGCCAGCAGCCCTCAACAGAGGGGGGTTTATGGCTACACCTTC
TRBD2 few TRBJ2-5 TRBV12-3/TRBV12-4 CASSRFGLAGEVGETQYF TGTGCCAGCAGTCGGTTCGGACTAGCGGGAGAGGTGGGGGAGACCCAGTACTTC
TRBD1 many TRBJ1-3 TRBV6-5 CASSRRTGVISGNTIYF TGTGCCAGCAGTCGCCGGACAGGGGTTATCTCTGGAAACACCATATATTTT
TRBD1 - TRBJ1-5 TRBV2 CASSERTGDYQPQHF TGTGCCAGCAGTGAAAGAACAGGGGACTATCAGCCCCAGCATTTT
- few TRBJ1-5 TRBV6-6 CASSQGRGQPQHF TGTGCCAGCAGTCAGGGTAGGGGTCAGCCCCAGCATTTT
- many TRBJ1-6 TRBV6-5 CASTLTVRLGSPLHF TGTGCCAGCACCCTAACGGTTAGGTTAGGTTCACCCCTCCACTTT
- few TRBJ1-1 TRBV6-2/TRBV6-3 CASSSAPQGSGPLF TGTGCCAGCAGTTCCGCTCCCCAGGGCTCTGGCCCCCTCTTT
- few TRBJ1-5 TRBV6-1 CASRQRQRNQPQHF TGTGCCAGCAGGCAACGACAGCGCAATCAGCCCCAGCATTTT
- - TRBJ2-6 TRBV11-3 CASSLGVTRSGANVLTF TGTGCCAGCAGCTTAGGGGTCACCCGATCTGGGGCCAACGTCCTGACTTTC
- many TRBJ2-5 TRBV4-1 CASSQPFGGETQYF TGCGCCAGCAGCCAACCTTTCGGGGGAGAGACCCAGTACTTC
TRBD1 - TRBJ2-7 TRBV29-1 CSVGDRGGYEQYF TGCAGCGTTGGGGACAGGGGGGGCTACGAGCAGTACTTC
- few TRBJ2-2 TRBV6-2/TRBV6-3 CASTKLETGELFF TGTGCCAGCACTAAACTTGAGACCGGGGAGCTGTTTTTT
- few TRBJ2-6 TRBV19 CASSRSEAGANVLTF TGTGCCAGTAGTAGGTCAGAGGCTGGGGCCAACGTCCTGACTTTC
TRBD2 - TRBJ2-5 TRBV29-1 CSVELIAGLRETQYF TGCAGCGTTGAGTTGATAGCGGGCCTTCGGGAGACCCAGTACTTC
- few TRBJ1-3 TRBV20-1 CSARAGSSGNTIYF TGCAGTGCGAGAGCAGGTTCCTCTGGAAACACCATATATTTT
TRBD2 few TRBJ2-5 TRBV11-2 CASSQGLIQETQYF TGTGCCAGCAGCCAGGGACTAATCCAAGAGACCCAGTACTTC
TRBD2 - TRBJ2-1 TRBV27 CASTAFREAGYNEQFF TGTGCCAGCACTGCCTTTCGGGAGGCCGGATACAATGAGCAGTTCTTC
- - TRBJ2-5 TRBV12-3/TRBV12-4 CASSSGSGETQYF TGTGCCAGCAGTTCCGGTTCGGGGGAGACCCAGTACTTC
- many TRBJ2-5 TRBV6-6 CASRNRGGETQYF TGTGCCAGCAGAAACAGGGGGGGAGAGACCCAGTACTTC
- few TRBJ1-5 TRBV7-2 CASSLSGDNQPQHF TGTGCCAGCAGCTTATCAGGAGATAATCAGCCCCAGCATTTT
- few TRBJ1-3 TRBV5-1 CASSLASASGNTIYF TGCGCCAGCAGCTTGGCGTCGGCCTCTGGAAACACCATATATTTT
- once TRBJ2-3 TRBV6-5 CASSYSETPPGDTQYF TGTGCCAGCAGTTACTCGGAGACACCCCCCGGAGATACGCAGTATTTT
TRBD1 - TRBJ2-3 TRBV7-3 CASRLTGGGTDTQYF TGTGCCAGCAGACTGACAGGGGGCGGCACAGATACGCAGTATTTT
- few TRBJ1-5 TRBV20-1 CSARSWEDQPQHF TGCAGTGCTAGATCCTGGGAGGATCAGCCCCAGCATTTT
- - TRBJ1-5 TRBV6-6 CASSLPGQLANQPQHF TGTGCCAGCAGTTTACCCGGACAGTTGGCAAATCAGCCCCAGCATTTT
- many TRBJ1-1 TRBV5-1 CASSLAAGGTMNTEAFF TGCGCCAGCAGCTTGGCCGCGGGGGGCACCATGAACACTGAAGCTTTCTTT
- - TRBJ2-7 TRBV7-2 CASSLEGAGSYEQYF TGTGCCAGCAGCTTAGAAGGTGCGGGATCCTACGAGCAGTACTTC
- - TRBJ2-5 TRBV29-1 CSVEGSQETQYF TGCAGCGTTGAAGGAAGCCAAGAGACCCAGTACTTC